This T cell receptor (beta chain) emerged from a study of cytomegalovirus exposure and HLA in healthy donors. Notes on the study in general: Rates of TCR association differed by HLA locus in a later analysis, with DRB1 highest and HLA-C lowest.

V shed 4 bases and J 8 bases; nucleotides not matched to a gene: 7. This CDR3 contains 14 residues. The germline V gene encodes CDR1 MGHDK and CDR2 SYGVNS. This PCR relied on a set of 60 Vbeta primers and 13 Jbeta primers. TCRdb's copy holds only in-frame clones and misses some; the assay was immunoSEQ multiplex PCR. The sample contains 200,000 to 300,000 clones, about 77% of which appear only once. In regard to this clone: The target antigen is unknown.

This sequence was found in a boy aged 5-17 years in good health and CMV-seronegative. This chain connects TRBV25-1 to TRBJ1-4; 7 bases fit TRBD1. Sequencing was done on a sample of PBMCs. This CDR3 is CASSGFQGVEKLFF. The CDR3 DNA reads TGTGCCAGCAGTGGGTTTCAGGGGGTCGAAAAACTGTTTTTT.